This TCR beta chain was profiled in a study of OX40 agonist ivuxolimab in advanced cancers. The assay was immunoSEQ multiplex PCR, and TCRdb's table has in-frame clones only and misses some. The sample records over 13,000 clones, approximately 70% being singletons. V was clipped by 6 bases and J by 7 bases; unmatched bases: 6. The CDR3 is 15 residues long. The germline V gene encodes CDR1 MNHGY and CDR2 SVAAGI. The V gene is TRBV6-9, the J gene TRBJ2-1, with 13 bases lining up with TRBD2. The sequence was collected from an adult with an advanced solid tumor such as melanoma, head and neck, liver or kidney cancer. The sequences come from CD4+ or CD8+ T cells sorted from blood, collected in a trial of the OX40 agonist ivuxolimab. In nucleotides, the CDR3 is TGTGCCAGCAGCCTGGGACTAGCGGGAAGGAATGAGCAGTTCTTC. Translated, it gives CASSLGLAGRNEQFF.